This is a list of T cell receptor beta chains from one sample in a study of blood T cell repertoires in COVID-19. Generated by immunoSEQ multiplex PCR, the TCRdb table keeps only in-frame clones and is missing some. Of 220,000 or so clones in the sample, roughly nine tenths were seen once. The source material was PBMCs or T cells enriched from blood (not recorded which). The receptor source for this set is a young woman in a cohort exposed to, infected with or recovered from COVID-19 (not recorded which). The CDR3 runs from the conserved cysteine through the conserved F or W. Each record gives: CDR3 protein, CDR3 DNA, D gene, J gene, clone size, V gene. D genes are given only for firm matches. The size entry is marked missing in some rows and otherwise reads once, few, many or a size class.

cdr3_aa: CASSVRLLGDTEAFF; cdr3_nt: TGTGCCAGCAGTGTACGACTCCTAGGGGACACTGAAGCTTTCTTT; d_call: .; j_call: TRBJ1-1; clone_size: once; v_call: TRBV2
cdr3_aa: CASSLSATNTGELFF; cdr3_nt: TGTGCCAGCAGCTTATCGGCGACAAACACCGGGGAGCTGTTTTTT; d_call: .; j_call: TRBJ2-2; clone_size: .; v_call: TRBV7-9
cdr3_aa: CASRSGRGASYEQYF; cdr3_nt: TGTGCCAGCAGGTCTGGGCGGGGGGCCTCCTACGAGCAGTACTTC; d_call: TRBD2; j_call: TRBJ2-7; clone_size: .; v_call: TRBV6-5
cdr3_aa: CATRQGDYGYTF; cdr3_nt: TGTGCCACCCGACAGGGGGACTATGGCTACACCTTC; d_call: TRBD1; j_call: TRBJ1-2; clone_size: .; v_call: TRBV6-5
cdr3_aa: CASSYSAGVLLDTQYF; cdr3_nt: TGTGCCAGCAGTTACTCGGCGGGAGTATTGTTAGATACGCAGTATTTT; d_call: TRBD2; j_call: TRBJ2-3; clone_size: once; v_call: TRBV6-5
cdr3_aa: CASSASHGTGKSYNEQFF; cdr3_nt: TGTGCCAGCAGTGCGAGTCATGGGACAGGGAAATCGTACAATGAGCAGTTCTTC; d_call: TRBD1; j_call: TRBJ2-1; clone_size: .; v_call: TRBV6-4
cdr3_aa: CAGRGSSYNSPLHF; cdr3_nt: TGTGCCGGCAGGGGGAGCTCCTATAATTCACCCCTCCACTTT; d_call: TRBD1; j_call: TRBJ1-6; clone_size: .; v_call: TRBV28
cdr3_aa: CATSDDSELYGYTF; cdr3_nt: TGTGCCACCAGTGACGACAGTGAGCTCTATGGCTACACCTTC; d_call: .; j_call: TRBJ1-2; clone_size: once; v_call: TRBV24-1
cdr3_aa: CASRGTSGPNEQFF; cdr3_nt: TGTGCCAGCAGGGGGACTAGCGGACCCAATGAGCAGTTCTTC; d_call: TRBD2; j_call: TRBJ2-1; clone_size: .; v_call: TRBV2
cdr3_aa: CASSLSQRDTIYF; cdr3_nt: TGTGCCAGCAGCTTGAGTCAGAGGGACACCATATATTTT; d_call: .; j_call: TRBJ1-3; clone_size: .; v_call: TRBV5-8
cdr3_aa: CASSDGEMQPQHF; cdr3_nt: TGTGCCAGCAGTGACGGGGAGATGCAGCCCCAGCATTTT; d_call: .; j_call: TRBJ1-5; clone_size: .; v_call: TRBV2
cdr3_aa: CGVKGLATYEQYF; cdr3_nt: TGTGGGGTTAAGGGACTTGCTACCTACGAGCAGTACTTC; d_call: .; j_call: TRBJ2-7; clone_size: .; v_call: TRBV2
cdr3_aa: CATSRLAGDQPQHF; cdr3_nt: TGTGCCACCAGCAGATTGGCAGGGGATCAGCCCCAGCATTTT; d_call: .; j_call: TRBJ1-5; clone_size: .; v_call: TRBV15
cdr3_aa: CASSSQQTKNTNYGYTF; cdr3_nt: TGTGCCAGTAGTAGTCAGCAGACTAAAAACACTAACTATGGCTACACCTTC; d_call: .; j_call: TRBJ1-2; clone_size: .; v_call: TRBV19
cdr3_aa: CASSSLSGGNTIYF; cdr3_nt: TGTGCCAGCAGCTCCCTCAGTGGTGGAAACACCATATATTTT; d_call: .; j_call: TRBJ1-3; clone_size: once; v_call: TRBV7-9
cdr3_aa: CASSLARGFNEKLFF; cdr3_nt: TGTGCCAGCAGCTTAGCGCGAGGATTTAATGAAAAACTGTTTTTT; d_call: .; j_call: TRBJ1-4; clone_size: .; v_call: TRBV7-6
cdr3_aa: CASNSRPAGTEAFF; cdr3_nt: TGTGCCAGTAACTCCAGGCCCGCGGGGACTGAAGCTTTCTTT; d_call: .; j_call: TRBJ1-1; clone_size: .; v_call: TRBV19
cdr3_aa: CASSAGEDYEQYF; cdr3_nt: TGTGCCAGCAGCGCGGGGGAGGATTACGAGCAGTACTTC; d_call: TRBD2; j_call: TRBJ2-7; clone_size: once; v_call: TRBV6-5
cdr3_aa: CATSSQGGNTEAFF; cdr3_nt: TGTGCCACCAGCAGCCAGGGGGGGAACACTGAAGCTTTCTTT; d_call: TRBD1; j_call: TRBJ1-1; clone_size: .; v_call: TRBV15
cdr3_aa: CATAAGVQETQYF; cdr3_nt: TGTGCCACAGCCGCGGGGGTACAGGAGACCCAGTACTTC; d_call: TRBD2; j_call: TRBJ2-5; clone_size: .; v_call: TRBV3-1/TRBV3-2
cdr3_aa: CATTQGSEQYF; cdr3_nt: TGTGCCACTACACAGGGTTCCGAGCAGTACTTC; d_call: .; j_call: TRBJ2-7; clone_size: .; v_call: TRBV27
cdr3_aa: CASSGTGGEQYF; cdr3_nt: TGTGCCAGCAGCGGTACAGGGGGCGAGCAGTACTTC; d_call: TRBD1; j_call: TRBJ2-7; clone_size: .; v_call: TRBV9
cdr3_aa: CASSLVQIGDTEAFF; cdr3_nt: TGTGCCAGCAGCTTAGTTCAGATAGGGGACACTGAAGCTTTCTTT; d_call: .; j_call: TRBJ1-1; clone_size: .; v_call: TRBV7-9
cdr3_aa: CASSSEGGKETQYF; cdr3_nt: TGTGCCAGCAGCTCGGAAGGCGGGAAAGAGACCCAGTACTTC; d_call: .; j_call: TRBJ2-5; clone_size: .; v_call: TRBV7-9
cdr3_aa: CASTIRGADTQYF; cdr3_nt: TGTGCCAGCACTATCCGGGGGGCAGATACGCAGTATTTT; d_call: TRBD2; j_call: TRBJ2-3; clone_size: .; v_call: TRBV4-2
cdr3_aa: CASDRQGNYGYTF; cdr3_nt: TGTGCTAGTGATAGACAGGGGAACTATGGCTACACCTTC; d_call: TRBD1; j_call: TRBJ1-2; clone_size: .; v_call: TRBV12-5
cdr3_aa: CASSEGQHSYNEQFF; cdr3_nt: TGTGCCAGCAGTGAAGGACAGCACTCCTACAATGAGCAGTTCTTC; d_call: .; j_call: TRBJ2-1; clone_size: .; v_call: TRBV2
cdr3_aa: CATSDSGNTGELFF; cdr3_nt: TGTGCCACCAGTGATTCCGGGAACACCGGGGAGCTGTTTTTT; d_call: .; j_call: TRBJ2-2; clone_size: .; v_call: TRBV24-1
cdr3_aa: CASSLRAGYEKLFF; cdr3_nt: TGTGCCAGCAGCTTACGGGCAGGGTATGAAAAACTGTTTTTT; d_call: .; j_call: TRBJ1-4; clone_size: .; v_call: TRBV7-9
cdr3_aa: CASSIGGGGNQPQHF; cdr3_nt: TGTGCCAGTAGTATCGGAGGGGGGGGCAATCAGCCCCAGCATTTT; d_call: .; j_call: TRBJ1-5; clone_size: .; v_call: TRBV19
cdr3_aa: CASSRGRLPNEKLFF; cdr3_nt: TGTGCCAGTAGTAGAGGGCGCCTCCCGAATGAAAAACTGTTTTTT; d_call: .; j_call: TRBJ1-4; clone_size: .; v_call: TRBV19
cdr3_aa: CASSKAEGQGVYNEQFF; cdr3_nt: TGTGCCAGCAGCAAAGCCGAGGGACAGGGGGTTTACAATGAGCAGTTCTTC; d_call: .; j_call: TRBJ2-1; clone_size: .; v_call: TRBV21-1
cdr3_aa: CASRRDFSSYNEQFF; cdr3_nt: TGTGCCAGCAGAAGGGACTTTAGCTCCTACAATGAGCAGTTCTTC; d_call: .; j_call: TRBJ2-1; clone_size: .; v_call: TRBV6-5
cdr3_aa: CASSLGSGRVINEQFF; cdr3_nt: TGTGCCAGCAGCTTGGGTAGCGGGAGGGTCATCAATGAGCAGTTCTTC; d_call: TRBD2; j_call: TRBJ2-1; clone_size: .; v_call: TRBV5-4
cdr3_aa: CASSVGLGGYEQYF; cdr3_nt: TGTGCCAGCAGCGTCGGACTAGGAGGTTACGAGCAGTACTTC; d_call: TRBD2; j_call: TRBJ2-7; clone_size: .; v_call: TRBV9
cdr3_aa: CASSEALPASGTVYEQYF; cdr3_nt: TGTGCCAGCAGTGAAGCGCTTCCGGCTAGCGGGACCGTCTACGAGCAGTACTTC; d_call: TRBD2; j_call: TRBJ2-7; clone_size: .; v_call: TRBV6-1
cdr3_aa: CASSLAGSAGPLNEKLFF; cdr3_nt: TGTGCCAGCAGCTTAGCGGGCTCGGCAGGGCCCCTCAATGAAAAACTGTTTTTT; d_call: .; j_call: TRBJ1-4; clone_size: .; v_call: TRBV7-9
cdr3_aa: CASSQSSGIYEQYF; cdr3_nt: TGTGCCAGCAGCCAAAGTAGCGGGATCTACGAGCAGTACTTC; d_call: TRBD2; j_call: TRBJ2-7; clone_size: .; v_call: TRBV3-1/TRBV3-2
cdr3_aa: CASSQTGETQYF; cdr3_nt: TGTGCCAGCAGCCAGACTGGAGAGACCCAGTACTTC; d_call: .; j_call: TRBJ2-5; clone_size: .; v_call: TRBV11-2